This TCR beta chain was obtained from a study of blood T cell repertoires in COVID-19. The overall study: Italy, Spain and the United States were the sources of the convalescent and acute COVID-19 samples.

Per the study methods: Using reference gene primer amplification, nucleated cell counts were estimated. Libraries were prepared by immunoSEQ multiplex PCR; TCRdb keeps only in-frame clonotypes and omits some of them. That table supplies the V and J calls and clone size; D and trimming were determined from the DNA. This table holds about 28,000 clones, roughly 90% found once. Trimming stripped 5 bases from V and 2 bases from J, with 7 bases between. Germline CDR1 reads SGHTA; CDR2 reads FQGNSA. This CDR3 region has 12 residues. This receptor was identified in a human donor in a cohort sampled during active COVID-19. Sequences were obtained from peripheral blood. The chain combines TRBV7-2 with TRBJ2-7; the D is unclear. DNA of the CDR3: TGTGCCAGCAGCAGCACGACCTACGAGCAGTACTTC. Its protein product is CASSSTTYEQYF. The variable domain in full, with the rest retrieved from reference TRBV7-2 and TRBJ2-7, is GAGVSQSPSNKVTEKGKDVELRCDPISGHTALYWYRQSLGQGLEFLIYFQGNSAPDKSGLPSDRFSAERTGGSVSTLTIQRTQQEDSAVYLCASSSTTYEQYFGPGTRLTVT.